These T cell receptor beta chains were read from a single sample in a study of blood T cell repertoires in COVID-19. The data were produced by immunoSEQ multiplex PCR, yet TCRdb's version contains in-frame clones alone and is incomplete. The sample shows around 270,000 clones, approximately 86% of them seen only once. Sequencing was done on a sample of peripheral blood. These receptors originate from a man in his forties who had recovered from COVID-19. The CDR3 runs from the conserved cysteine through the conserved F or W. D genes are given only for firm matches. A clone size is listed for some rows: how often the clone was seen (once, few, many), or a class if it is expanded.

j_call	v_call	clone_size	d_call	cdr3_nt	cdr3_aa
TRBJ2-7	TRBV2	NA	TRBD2	TGTGCCAGCAGCCTACCGGGGGGGCAGACTCGAGAGCAGTACTTC	CASSLPGGQTREQYF
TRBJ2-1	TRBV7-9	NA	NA	TGTGCCAGCAGCCTAGGGGGGCAGCCTTACGGTGAGCAGTTCTTC	CASSLGGQPYGEQFF
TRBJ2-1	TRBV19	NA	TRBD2	TGTGCCAGTATGGTCCGCGGGGGAGGCCGGCAGTTCTTC	CASMVRGGGRQFF
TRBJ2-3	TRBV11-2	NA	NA	TGTGCCAGCAGCTTGGACTCAAAAAGCACAGATACGCAGTATTTT	CASSLDSKSTDTQYF
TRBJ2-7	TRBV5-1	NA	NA	TGCGCCAGCAGCTTGGAGCGAGCGCTCAACGAGCAGTACTTC	CASSLERALNEQYF
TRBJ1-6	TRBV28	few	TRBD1	TGTGCTACCCCGGGACAGGGTGATTCACCCCTCCACTTT	CATPGQGDSPLHF
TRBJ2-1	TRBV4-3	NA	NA	TGCGCCAGCAGCGGAGGGAGCGGCTACTCAAACAATGAGCAGTTCTTC	CASSGGSGYSNNEQFF
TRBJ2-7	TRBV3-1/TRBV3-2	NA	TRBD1	TGTGCCAGCAGCCAAGTTTTCCCTGGACAGGGGTTCAGGGACGAGCAGTACTTC	CASSQVFPGQGFRDEQYF
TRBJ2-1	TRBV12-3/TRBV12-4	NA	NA	TGTGCCAGCAGTAAAAAAGGGGGTGAGCAGTTCTTC	CASSKKGGEQFF
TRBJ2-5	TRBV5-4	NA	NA	TGTGCCAGCAGCGGTGGGTCTGGGGCTGTAGAGACCCAGTACTTC	CASSGGSGAVETQYF
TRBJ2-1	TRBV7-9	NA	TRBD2	TGTGCCAGCAGCGAAGGGACTAGCGGAGCATATGAGCAGTTCTTC	CASSEGTSGAYEQFF